This T cell receptor (beta chain) originates from a study of neurological immune-mediated disorders (dated by TCRdb to 2018 to 2020). Broadly, across the study: Peripheral blood TCR-beta repertoires from patients with HTLV-I-associated myelopathy (HAM/TSP), patients with multiple sclerosis, and healthy controls were compared in the study using UMI-based sequencing. The approximately 110 TCR-beta libraries included longitudinal samples, technical triplicates and paired sorted CD4+ and CD8+ T-cell subsets alongside PBMC samples. The cohort included some 68 subjects: approximately 14 with HAM/TSP, approximately 35 with multiple sclerosis, and roughly 20 healthy controls.

Note on this clonotype: This receptor's antigen is unknown. No per-base quality is available; no much larger clone lies one base away.

For unsorted PBMC libraries, 2 million PBMCs were used after storage in RNAlater at -80 degrees C until RNA extraction. Peripheral blood underwent Ficoll-Hypaque density gradient centrifugation to isolate PBMCs, which were then cryopreserved in liquid nitrogen. Broad study findings and their caveats: TCR clonal expansion was greatest in HAM/TSP patients and smallest in MS patients, who ranked below even healthy controls. Across subjects, expanded clones never shared an identical CDR3 amino acid sequence, which suggests that the TCR-beta repertoires in every group were private.

From its cysteine to its phenylalanine, the CDR3 spans 16 amino acids. Only the CDR3 portion is preserved as DNA: 48 bases, with reading frame beginning at the first base. The trim is 0 bases for V and 6 bases for J, with a gap of 18 bases between the germline ends. CDR1 and CDR2, looked up from the germline V gene, are LGHNA and YNFKEQ. To synthesize cDNA, template-switch 5'RACE was performed with a primer carrying a 10-nucleotide random unique molecular identifier so that each TCR transcript was tagged. Every sequencing run yielded over 190 million TCR-beta sequences covering 15-18 subjects. The RNeasy kit was used for extraction of total RNA. The KAPA Real-time Library Amplification kit was used to amplify TCR-beta VDJ regions with primers targeting the TCR constant region and the 5'RACE anchor. Sample indexes and Illumina adaptors were added in a first PCR, and a second PCR then increased library yield. After Ampure bead purification, the TCR product of roughly 650 bp was size-selected on a 2% E-gel SizeSelection system. Before pooling, libraries had their quality checked on a Bioanalyzer, their concentration measured with Qubit, and their quantity determined with the Kapa Library Quantification kit. An Illumina HiSeq 2500 sequenced the libraries paired-end 2 x 150 bp. To increase sequence diversity, about 25-31% phiX was spiked into each library pool. In the paper's pipeline: The UMI-based MiGEC pipeline processed quality-filtered reads and removed over 75% of raw TCR sequences during error correction. IMGT germline references were used for aligning VDJ genes, and each clonotype was defined as a unique CDR3 amino acid sequence together with its V-J genes. VDJtools evaluated clonal expansion, Shannon diversity and CDR3 relatedness (CalcPairwiseDistances, ClusterSamples); CLCbio workbench built phylogenetic trees. Expanded clones were defined as having at least 8 unique UMIs, based on coefficient-of-variation modelling across technical triplicates. TCRdb handled the public reads itself, with Q25 trimming in fastp and clone calling in MiXCR, and kept productive beta chains. Merged by CDR3 protein, the rows form single entries marked with the most common genes and DNA. TCRdb, not the authors, supplied the V and J calls. The sample table lists around 20,000 distinct CDR3 sequences, about an eighth of them with a count of one. Of the sample, around 13% falls within the top ten clones.

The chain is made from TRBV4-2 and TRBJ2-7; the best D guess is TRBD1, with 6 bases matching. Specimen: PBMCs. This TCR derives from a woman aged 55-69 years with HTLV-1-associated myelopathy (HAM/TSP). CDR3 protein: CASSQDVGGEVREQYF. The nucleotide sequence reads as follows: TGTGCCAGCAGCCAAGATGTAGGGGGAGAGGTCCGCGAGCAGTACTTC.